The 21 T cell receptor beta chains listed next were all sequenced from one sample in a study of blood T cell repertoires in COVID-19. Data came from immunoSEQ multiplex PCR; TCRdb stores just in-frame clones and leaves some out. The sample has approximately 180,000 clones, about 88% seen once. Sample: PBMCs or T cells enriched from blood (not recorded which). Receptor source: a middle-aged woman with acute COVID-19.

V gene TRBV6-2 or TRBV6-3 combines with J gene TRBJ2-6; weak D call: TRBD2 (5 bases). The CDR3 spans 17 residues. The germline gives CDR1 MNHEY, CDR2 SVGEGT. The ends were cut back, 6 bases at V and 1 base at J, with 16 bases in the middle. CDR3 DNA: TGTGCCAGCAGCCCGAGCGGAAAAGGTTCTGGGGCCAACGTCCTGACTTTC. Its protein is CASSPSGKGSGANVLTF.

This clone was counted once. The V gene is TRBV2, the J gene TRBJ2-4, with TRBD1 as a possible D gene (6 bases). The CDR3 is 15 residues long. V was clipped by 5 bases and J by 0 bases, with 11 bases between them. CDR1 and CDR2 (germline): SNHLY, FYNNEI. The CDR3 region is CASSSSQGAKNIQYF. CDR3 in DNA: TGTGCCAGCAGTTCATCACAGGGAGCCAAAAACATTCAGTACTTC.

The chain couples TRBV7-8 to TRBJ2-7; TRBD1 is a possible D gene (5 bases). Germline lookup yields CDR1 SGHVS and CDR2 FQNEAQ. V was pared by 3 bases and J by 3 bases, with 9 bases between. The CDR3 runs 13 residues. The DNA for the CDR3 is TGTGCCAGCAGCTTCGACGACAGCTACGAGCAGTACTTC. This codes for CASSFDDSYEQYF.

The CDR3 DNA reads as TGTGCCACCAGCCGAGGAGGGGGACAGGGCCAAAATGGCTACACCTTC. It encodes CATSRGGGQGQNGYTF. The chain joins TRBV15 to TRBJ1-2; 9 nucleotides align to TRBD1. The CDR3 consists of 16 residues. Germline CDR1 reads LNHNV; CDR2 reads YYDKDF (reference sequence). The ends lost 5 bases at V and 6 bases at J; junction bases unmatched: 13.

This chain connects TRBV7-9 to TRBJ2-1, with D perhaps matching TRBD2 (5 bases). This CDR3 spans 13 amino acids. Trimming stripped 0 bases from V and 9 bases from J, with 9 bases between. CDR1 is SEHNR and CDR2 is FQNEAQ in the germline V gene (reference sequence). CDR3 bases: TGTGCCAGCAGCTTAGCTAGCGTGGGTGAGCAGTTCTTC. It specifies CASSLASVGEQFF. Full variable domain (missing parts from reference TRBV7-9 and TRBJ2-1): DTGVSQNPRHKITKRGQNVTFRCDPISEHNRLYWYRQTLGQGPEFLTYFQNEAQLEKSRLLSDRFSAERPKGSFSTLEIQRTEQGDSAMYLCASSLASVGEQFFGPGTRLTVL.

The chain uses TRBV19 and TRBJ2-3, with D tentatively TRBD2 (6 bases). CDR1 is LNHDA, CDR2 SQIVND, per germline (reference sequence). V dropped 4 bases and J dropped 1 base, with 15 bases sitting between them. The CDR3 is 16 amino acids. The CDR3 bases are TGTGCCAGTAGTAGCAGACTAGTTGGCGGCACAGATACGCAGTATTTT. This translates into CASSSRLVGGTDTQYF.

V usage is TRBV11-2 and J usage is TRBJ1-1; no clear D gene. Germline V gene sequence: CDR1 SGHAT, CDR2 FQNNGV. With 1 base removed from V and 0 bases from J, the gap between germline ends came to 9 bases. The CDR3 length is 15 residues. The CDR3 DNA sequence: TGTGCCAGCAGCTTAGGGCAGATCATGAACACTGAAGCTTTCTTT. This encodes CASSLGQIMNTEAFF.

This clone appeared once. The chain employs TRBV28 and TRBJ2-2, with 7 nucleotides matching TRBD1. Germline V CDR1 and CDR2: MDHEN, SYDVKM. CDR3 size: 14 residues. The ends lost 7 bases at V and 1 base at J; junction bases unmatched: 3. In DNA, the CDR3 is TGTGCCAGCAAGGACAGGAGGAACACCGGGGAGCTGTTTTTT. Translated: CASKDRRNTGELFF.

V usage is TRBV20-1 and J usage is TRBJ1-4; D may be TRBD1 (5 bases). Trimming cost V 3 bases and J 4 bases, with 12 bases left between them. The length of the CDR3 is 14 residues. From germline, CDR1 is DFQATT and CDR2 SNEGSKA (reference sequence). CDR3 region: CSASLQTVNEKLFF. In DNA form, the CDR3 reads TGCAGTGCTAGTCTGCAGACAGTTAATGAAAAACTGTTTTTT.

The chain has TRBV10-1 and TRBJ2-3; 8 bases match TRBD1. Germline V gene data show CDR1 as WNHNN and CDR2 as SYGVQD (reference sequence). After removal of 5 bases from V and 5 bases from J, the junction contained 12 bases not matched to a gene. This CDR3 spans 16 amino acids. The CDR3 region is CASSPNPRGPGDTQYF. The CDR3 coding sequence is TGCGCCAGCAGTCCCAACCCCAGGGGGCCAGGAGATACGCAGTATTTT.

V usage is TRBV11-2 and J usage is TRBJ2-1, with D maybe TRBD2 (6 bases). CDR1 and CDR2 (germline): SGHAT, FQNNGV. This CDR3 has 15 amino acids. V lost 5 bases and J lost 2, with 13 bases in between. The CDR3 here is CASSPLGLAYNEQFF. As DNA, the CDR3 is TGTGCCAGCAGCCCGCTGGGACTCGCCTACAATGAGCAGTTCTTC.

The rearrangement joins TRBV5-1 to TRBJ1-3; the D gene is possibly TRBD1 (6 bases). The V end was cut by 2 bases, the J end by 4 bases, with 10 bases between. The length of the CDR3 is 14 residues. CDR1 is SGHRS, CDR2 YFSETQ, per germline. CDR3 DNA sequence: TGCGCCAGCAGCTTACAGGGTACCGGAAACACCATATATTTT. It is translated as CASSLQGTGNTIYF.

This chain connects TRBV11-1 to TRBJ2-7; 8 bases line up with TRBD2. Trimming cost V 4 bases and J 8 bases; bases outside gene matches: 13. Germline V CDR1 and CDR2: SGHAT, FQDESV (reference sequence). CDR3 length: 15 residues. CDR3: CASSSLTSEITKQYF. Here the CDR3 DNA reads TGTGCCAGCAGCTCCCTGACTAGCGAGATTACGAAGCAGTACTTC.

This clone has only one observation. The V call is TRBV7-9, the J call TRBJ1-1; D might be TRBD1 (5 bases). The length of the CDR3 is 15 residues. Per the germline V gene, CDR1 is SEHNR and CDR2 is FQNEAQ (reference sequence). Between the trimmed V and J ends, which lost 0 bases and 4 bases, there was a span of 12 bases. CDR3: CASSLARGLGTEAFF. CDR3 DNA: TGTGCCAGCAGCTTAGCGCGGGGCTTGGGCACTGAAGCTTTCTTT.

The chain has TRBV6-2 or TRBV6-3 and TRBJ2-3; 8 positions match TRBD1. The CDR3 extends over 15 amino acids. The germline gives CDR1 MNHEY, CDR2 SVGEGT. With V trimmed by 6 bases and J by 2 bases, 7 bases remained unmatched. The DNA of the CDR3 is TGTGCCAGCAGCCTCGACAGGGGTATCACAGATACGCAGTATTTT. This codes for CASSLDRGITDTQYF.

This clone was seen just once. This chain connects TRBV2 to TRBJ1-1; 9 bases match TRBD1. V shed 6 bases and J 1 base; nucleotides not matched to a gene: 6. Germline V gene lookup returns CDR1 SNHLY and CDR2 FYNNEI. This CDR3 comprises 15 residues. The CDR3 DNA sequence: TGTGCCAGCAGGCGCTGGGACAGGGAGAACACTGAAGCTTTCTTT. This gives the protein CASRRWDRENTEAFF.

V gene TRBV29-1 combines with J gene TRBJ2-1, with 9 bases that match TRBD2. The CDR3 is 14 amino acids. Germline loops: CDR1 SQVTM, CDR2 ANQGSEA. The junction had 8 bases not matched to a gene; V was cut back by 6 bases and J by 5 bases. The DNA of the CDR3 is TGCAGCGTCGCGGGGGGGAGAACGGACAATGAGCAGTTCTTC. Protein sequence: CSVAGGRTDNEQFF.

CDR3 sequence: CASSLNRDEQYF. The CDR3 DNA reads TGTGCCAGCAGCCTTAATCGGGACGAGCAGTACTTC. The chain uses TRBV7-2 and TRBJ2-7; D unclear. The CDR3 has 12 residues. From germline, CDR1 is SGHTA and CDR2 FQGNSA. V was cut by 5 bases and J by 5 bases, with 10 bases left in between.

This clone showed up just a few times. The chain links TRBV16 to TRBJ1-4; D uncertain. CDR1 KGHSY and CDR2 FQNENV come from the germline V gene. This CDR3 comprises 15 residues. V lost 4 bases and J lost 5, with 14 bases in between. The DNA of the CDR3 is TGTGCCAGCAGCCCGCGGGGAGATACAAATGAAAAACTGTTTTTT. This translates into CASSPRGDTNEKLFF.

The chain couples TRBV3-1 (or the pseudogene TRBV3-2) to TRBJ1-3; possibly TRBD1 for D (5 bases). Per germline, CDR1 LGHDT and CDR2 YNNKEL (reference sequence). This CDR3 is 18 amino acids long. Trimming took off 5 bases at V and 0 bases at J, with 20 bases between the two ends. The CDR3: CASSRRQTLTLSGNTIYF. The CDR3 DNA follows: TGTGCCAGCAGCAGACGACAGACTCTAACCCTCTCTGGAAACACCATATATTTT.

The chain links TRBV19 to TRBJ1-2; possible D gene TRBD1, 5 bases. CDR1 and CDR2 from the germline V gene are LNHDA and SQIVND (reference sequence). The CDR3 spans 14 residues. V lost 3 bases, J lost 4 bases, and 12 bases lay in between. The CDR3, as DNA: TGTGCCAGTAGTATCGGAGGGGCTGGCTATGGCTACACCTTC. Its translation: CASSIGGAGYGYTF.